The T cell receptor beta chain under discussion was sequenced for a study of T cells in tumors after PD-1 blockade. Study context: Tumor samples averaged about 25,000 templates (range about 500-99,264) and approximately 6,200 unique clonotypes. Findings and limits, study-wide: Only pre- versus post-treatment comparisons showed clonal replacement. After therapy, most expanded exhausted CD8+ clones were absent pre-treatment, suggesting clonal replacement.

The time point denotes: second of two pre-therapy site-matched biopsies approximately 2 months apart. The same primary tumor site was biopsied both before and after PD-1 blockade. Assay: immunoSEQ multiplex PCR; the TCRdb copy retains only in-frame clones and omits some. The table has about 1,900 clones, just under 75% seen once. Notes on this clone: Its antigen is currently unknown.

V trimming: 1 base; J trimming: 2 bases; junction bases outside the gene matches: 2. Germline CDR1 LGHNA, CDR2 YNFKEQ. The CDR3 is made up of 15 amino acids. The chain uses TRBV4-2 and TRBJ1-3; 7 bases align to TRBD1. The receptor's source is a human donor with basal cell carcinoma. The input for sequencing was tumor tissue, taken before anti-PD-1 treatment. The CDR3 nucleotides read TGTGCCAGCAGCCAAGGGAGGGGGCCTGGAAACACCATATATTTT. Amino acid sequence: CASSQGRGPGNTIYF.